Below, one T cell receptor beta chain is given with its context. The antigen remains undetermined. The sample comes from a study of ipilimumab plus nivolumab after autologous stem cell transplantation. Study context: DLBCL patients had primary refractory or relapsed disease. Study-level results: TCR repertoire, Treg phenotype and gut microbiota reportedly support more study of this approach.

Patients got ipilimumab 1 mg/kg beginning 14 to 28 days post-transplant. J lost 5 bases, V lost 4 bases, and 3 bases had no gene match. Looked up from germline, CDR1 is SGHRS and CDR2 is YFSETQ. This CDR3 has 16 residues. Clones were sequenced by immunoSEQ multiplex PCR, and TCRdb holds only the in-frame ones, with some missing. Found here are some 87,000 clones, about 83% of them singletons; the top ten hold around 2%. The receptor comes from a male donor with diffuse large B-cell lymphoma. The input for sequencing was PBMCs, taken in a trial of ipilimumab plus nivolumab as post-transplant consolidation. The chain has TRBV5-1 and TRBJ2-4; 16 bases match TRBD2. CDR3: CASSPGLAGGQNIQYF. CDR3 DNA sequence: TGCGCCAGCAGCCCGGGACTAGCGGGGGGGCAAAACATTCAGTACTTC.